This TCR beta chain was recorded in a study of spatial heterogeneity in lung cancer. TCRdb re-called the 5' RACE reads with MiXCR, one entry per CDR3 protein. Counted here are about 42,000 distinct CDR3 sequences, roughly 7.1% occurring once; the ten biggest clones make up around 42%. Time point denoted: sample taken at primary tumor resection. Whole RNA was taken from tumor, nontumor lung or frozen PBMC; it was then sequenced unsorted. Material: PBMCs, obtained at surgery. This clonotype was obtained from a female donor with early-stage non-small cell lung cancer.

The chain's CDR3 is CASSPHRYNEQFF. The CDR3, as DNA: TGCGCCAGCAGCCCCCACAGGTACAATGAGCAGTTCTTC. This chain joins TRBV5-1 and TRBJ2-1, with D perhaps matching TRBD1 (5 bases). In germline, CDR1 is SGHRS, CDR2 YFSETQ. V dropped 4 bases and J dropped 4 bases, with 9 bases sitting between them. The CDR3 runs to 13 residues.